Shown below are 8 T cell receptor beta chains from a single sample sequenced in a study of low-dose radiotherapy and immunotherapy resistance in tumors. Gene-specific TRAV and TRBV primers were used for first-strand cDNA, covering alpha and beta chains. It was with a constant-region primer and a V-primer adapter that TCRs were amplified over about 20 PCR cycles. Each CDR3 protein gets one entry after TCRdb re-called the reads with MiXCR. The table lists about 64,000 distinct CDR3 sequences, about 25% of them singletons. The time point here: before trial treatment. Sequenced here: PBMCs, sampled before treatment. The receptors originated from a male donor with rectosigmoid adenocarcinoma.

This clonotype showed up many times. The chain combines TRBV2 with TRBJ2-3; D is unclear. Trimming shortened V by 8 bases and J by 0 bases, and 6 bases separated the two germline ends. This CDR3 comprises 12 residues. CDR1 is SNHLY and CDR2 is FYNNEI in the germline V gene. The CDR3 region is CASSRSTDTQYF. The DNA for the CDR3 is TGTGCCAGCTCGCGGAGCACAGATACGCAGTATTTT. The whole variable domain, remainder taken from reference TRBV2 and TRBJ2-3, is EPEVTQTPSHQVTQMGQEVILRCVPISNHLYFYWYRQILGQKVEFLVSFYNNEISEKSEIFDDQFSVERPDGSNFTLKIRSTKLEDSAMYFCASSRSTDTQYFGPGTRLTVL.

The rearrangement joins TRBV20-1 to TRBJ1-2; 10 bases fit TRBD1. The germline V gene has CDR1 DFQATT and CDR2 SNEGSKA (reference sequence). V trimming: 4 bases; J trimming: 3 bases; junction bases outside the gene matches: 8. There are 15 residues in the CDR3. CDR3: CSAIGQGEGYYGYTF. The CDR3 DNA sequence: TGCAGTGCTATTGGACAGGGGGAGGGCTACTATGGCTACACCTTC.

Note on this clonotype: A much larger clone differs from this one at a single base, so this may be a read error. This CDR3 reads CASRTGTGKFGEQFF. The CDR3, as DNA: TGTGCCAGCCGGACAGGGACAGGAAAGTTCGGGGAGCAGTTCTTC. The gene calls are TRBV28 and TRBJ2-1; 8 nucleotides line up with TRBD1. Germline assignment: CDR1 MDHEN and CDR2 SYDVKM. The trim removed 8 bases at V and 10 bases at J, leaving 16 bases unmatched. The CDR3 contains 15 residues.

This clonotype was counted many times. This chain links TRBV6-4 with TRBJ2-7, with 11 bases that match TRBD2. Germline values: CDR1 MRHNA, CDR2 SNTAGT. Trimming took 6 bases from V and 2 from J; bases not matched to a gene: 6. The CDR3 is 15 residues long. Here the CDR3 reads CASSATSGSTYEQYF. In nucleotides, the CDR3 is TGTGCCAGCAGCGCAACTAGCGGGAGTACCTACGAGCAGTACTTC.

This clonotype was counted many times. At one of its ends the junction is not consistent with the germline gene, which may arise from a read error. The V call is TRBV14, the J call TRBJ1-4, with a possible D match to TRBD1 (5 bases). The germline V gene encodes CDR1 SGHDN and CDR2 FVKESK. The CDR3 spans 15 residues. The CDR3 nucleotides read TGTGCCAGCAGCCGCGACGGGGGGACTAGTGAAAAACTGTTTTTT. It encodes CASSRDGGTSEKLFF.

This clonotype was counted at least ten times. The chain couples TRBV12-3 or TRBV12-4 to TRBJ2-7, with 9 positions matching TRBD1. CDR3 length equals 14 residues. The V segment lost 5 bases and the J segment 4 bases; nucleotides outside the gene matches: 6. The chain's CDR3 is CASSHGQGMYEQYF. In DNA, the CDR3 is TGTGCCAGCAGTCACGGACAGGGGATGTACGAGCAGTACTTC.

The rearrangement joins TRBV7-2 to TRBJ2-5; D call uncertain. CDR1 and CDR2 from the germline V gene are SGHTA and FQGNSA. This CDR3 contains 15 residues. Trimming removed 3 bases from V and 1 base from J, with 12 bases in between. The CDR3 protein is CASSFYEDAQETQYF. CDR3 bases: TGTGCCAGCAGCTTCTACGAGGACGCCCAAGAGACCCAGTACTTC. The entire variable domain, with the rest obtained from reference TRBV7-2 and TRBJ2-5, is as follows: GAGVSQSPSNKVTEKGKDVELRCDPISGHTALYWYRQSLGQGLEFLIYFQGNSAPDKSGLPSDRFSAERTGGSVSTLTIQRTQQEDSAVYLCASSFYEDAQETQYFGPGTRLLVL.

This clonotype was counted a few times. This may arise from a read error, as a much more abundant clone is one base away. This chain links TRBV6-1 with TRBJ1-1; 8 nucleotides line up with TRBD1. Germline CDR1 is MNHNS and CDR2 is SASEGT. The junction had 5 bases not matched to a gene; V was cut back by 4 bases and J by 4 bases. The CDR3 contains 14 residues. The CDR3 loop is CASSVTGVVTEAFF. The CDR3 coding sequence is TGTGCCAGCAGTGTGACAGGGGTAGTCACTGAAGCTTTCTTT.